Below, 32 T cell receptor beta chains from the same sample are listed, as sequenced in a study of shared clonotypes between healthy human individuals. The assay was immunoSEQ multiplex PCR, and TCRdb's table has in-frame clones only and misses some. This sample has about a million clones, with roughly 77% found just once. The sequenced sample was memory CD4+ T cells from PBMCs. The subset: CD45RA-negative fraction. These receptors were obtained from a man aged 18 to 35 in good health. Some clones in this sample may be carry-over from other donors' samples.

This clone was recorded only once. The rearrangement links TRBV7-2 to TRBJ1-5; D remains ambiguous. The CDR3 loop spans 14 amino acids. V lost 3 bases and J lost 6, with 12 bases in between. Germline V gene lookup returns CDR1 SGHTA and CDR2 FQGNSA. DNA for the CDR3: TGTGCCAGCAGCTTTCTGGGAAGGCGTCAGCCCCAGCATTTT. Its translation is CASSFLGRRQPQHF.

The chain links TRBV7-2 to TRBJ1-1, with 7 bases aligning to TRBD1. In germline, CDR1 is SGHTA, CDR2 FQGNSA. J lost 5 bases, V lost 1 base, and 13 bases had no gene match. There are 17 residues in the CDR3. The CDR3 sequence is CASSLVAQGSKGTEAFF. CDR3 in DNA: TGTGCCAGCAGCTTAGTGGCACAGGGGAGTAAGGGGACTGAAGCTTTCTTT.

The chain has TRBV6-1 and TRBJ2-5, with TRBD1 matching over 8 bases. This CDR3 region has 15 residues. Germline assignment: CDR1 MNHNS and CDR2 SASEGT. Trimming cost V 6 bases and J 2 bases; bases outside gene matches: 8. DNA of the CDR3: TGTGCCAGCAGCCTAAGGACAGGGCCGCAAGAGACCCAGTACTTC. It yields the protein CASSLRTGPQETQYF.

A remark on this clone: A far larger clone differs by one base, so this is likely a read error. The gene calls are TRBV27 and TRBJ2-3; D call uncertain. V was shortened by 8 bases and J by 7 bases, with 7 bases between the two germline ends. The CDR3 is 10 residues long. The V gene's germline CDR1 is MNHEY and CDR2 SMNVEV (reference sequence). The CDR3 loop reads CASGRNTQYF. The CDR3 nucleotides read TGTGCCAGCGGTAGGAATACGCAGTATTTT.

This clone was detected a few times. This sequence joins TRBV4-1 and TRBJ2-5; D perhaps matches TRBD1 (6 bases). Germline values: CDR1 MGHRA, CDR2 YSYEKL. The V gene lost 3 bases and the J gene lost 0 bases, with 17 bases spanning the gap. This CDR3 contains 17 residues. Written as DNA, the CDR3 is TGCGCCAGCAGCCACTCCCCTCGAAACAGGGACCAAGAGACCCAGTACTTC. It codes for CASSHSPRNRDQETQYF.

This clone was seen once. This chain links TRBV4-1 with TRBJ2-2; D uncertain. V lost 3 bases to trimming and J lost 6 bases, with 14 bases between them. The CDR3 is 15 amino acids. In germline, CDR1 is MGHRA, CDR2 YSYEKL. The chain's CDR3 is CASSHFGPGPGELFF. The CDR3 DNA follows: TGCGCCAGCAGCCATTTTGGTCCCGGACCCGGGGAGCTGTTTTTT.

A few counts support this clone. The chain is built from TRBV7-2 and TRBJ2-7, with 7 positions matching TRBD1. The V gene's germline CDR1 is SGHTA and CDR2 FQGNSA. The trim removed 2 bases at V and 3 bases at J, leaving 4 bases unmatched. This CDR3 has 14 amino acids. CDR3 DNA sequence: TGTGCCAGCAGCTTAAGACAGGGTAACTACGAGCAGTACTTC. Amino acid sequence: CASSLRQGNYEQYF.

In DNA, the CDR3 is TGTGCCAGCCGATTAGGGTCCTTTGGCTACACCTTC. Residues: CASRLGSFGYTF. The chain has TRBV19 and TRBJ1-2; D not resolved. V lost 9 bases to trimming and J lost 7 bases, with 15 bases between them. Germline assignment: CDR1 LNHDA and CDR2 SQIVND (reference sequence). The CDR3 contains 12 residues.

This clone was counted only a few times. DNA for the CDR3: TGTGCCAGCAGCCGACAGGTGTCGGGCACCGGGGAGCTGTTTTTT. Amino acids: CASSRQVSGTGELFF. The chain employs TRBV2 and TRBJ2-2; possible D gene TRBD1, 6 bases. The V end was cut by 6 bases, the J end by 4 bases, with 15 bases between. The germline V gene encodes CDR1 SNHLY and CDR2 FYNNEI. This CDR3 comprises 15 residues.

At least ten counts were recorded for this clone. The chain recombines TRBV7-6 with TRBJ1-4; possibly TRBD1 for D (5 bases). Germline CDR1 reads SGHVS; CDR2 reads FNYEAQ. V was trimmed by 4 bases and J by 5 bases, leaving 17 bases between them. The CDR3 extends over 16 amino acids. The CDR3 DNA reads as TGTGCCAGCAGCTCCATGGGTGCCGGACACAATGAAAAACTGTTTTTT. Translating it yields CASSSMGAGHNEKLFF.

A few counts support this clone. Other DNA sequences within the sample encode an identical CDR3. J is TRBJ1-1 and V is TRBV5-6; D is uncertain. From germline, CDR1 is SGHDT and CDR2 YYEEEE. Between the trimmed V and J ends, which lost 2 bases and 2 bases, there was a span of 7 bases. The CDR3 runs to 13 residues. The DNA for the CDR3 is TGTGCCAGCAGCTTTTACAGAAACACTGAAGCTTTCTTT. It translates to CASSFYRNTEAFF.

CDR3 nucleotide sequence: TGTGCCAGCACCTCTCTGGGGGCGACTAATGAAAAACTGTTTTTT. Translated: CASTSLGATNEKLFF. This rearrangement joins TRBV27 to TRBJ1-4, with D tentatively TRBD1 (6 bases). Trimming left V 7 bases short and J 2 bases short, with 14 bases between. CDR3 length: 15 amino acids. The germline V gene has CDR1 MNHEY and CDR2 SMNVEV (reference sequence).

J is TRBJ2-2 and V is TRBV6-5, with TRBD1 matching 11 bases. Per germline, CDR1 MNHEY and CDR2 SVGAGI. V was clipped by 4 bases and J by 6 bases; unmatched bases: 7. This CDR3 region has 16 residues. The CDR3 bases are TGTGCCAGCAGTTCCCGGGACAGGGGGTATCCCGGGGAGCTGTTTTTT. Residues: CASSSRDRGYPGELFF.

The table lists this clone with a count of one. The chain carries TRBV6-4 and TRBJ2-6, with D tentatively TRBD1 (6 bases). CDR1 and CDR2 from the germline V gene are MRHNA and SNTAGT. Trimming stripped 0 bases from V and 4 bases from J, with 16 bases between. This CDR3 is 18 amino acids long. The CDR3 spells CASSDSAAGAPGANVLTF. The DNA of the CDR3 is TGTGCCAGCAGTGACTCAGCGGCAGGGGCCCCCGGGGCCAACGTCCTGACTTTC.

V and J are TRBV4-1 and TRBJ1-2; D gene unclear. This CDR3 is 14 amino acids long. The V end was cut by 6 bases, the J end by 5 bases, with 16 bases between. The germline V gene has CDR1 MGHRA and CDR2 YSYEKL. The CDR3 sequence is CASSPSGGLYGYTF. In DNA form, the CDR3 reads TGCGCCAGCAGTCCAAGCGGCGGTCTTTATGGCTACACCTTC.

The CDR3 DNA reads TGTGCCAGTAGTATCTGGAGGGGGGTTGGGGATGAGCAGTTCTTC. It codes for CASSIWRGVGDEQFF. The chain employs TRBV19 and TRBJ2-1; D may match TRBD1 or TRBD2 (6 bases each). CDR1 is LNHDA, CDR2 SQIVND, per germline (reference sequence). Trimming left V 3 bases short and J 8 bases short, with 17 bases between. The CDR3 spans 15 residues.

This clone has ten or more counts. For the CDR3, the DNA is TGCGCCAGCAAAGAAACTAGCGGGATTACAGATACGCAGTATTTT. Encoded protein: CASKETSGITDTQYF. The V and J genes are TRBV5-1 and TRBJ2-3, with TRBD2 matching over 10 bases. The CDR3 is made up of 15 amino acids. Germline CDR1 and CDR2: SGHRS and YFSETQ. V was pared by 6 bases and J by 3 bases, with 7 bases of the junction left unmatched.

V usage is TRBV7-2 and J usage is TRBJ2-7; no firm D call. The V end lost 4 bases, the J end lost 0 bases, and 13 bases lay between the germline ends. The CDR3 runs 15 residues. Looked up from germline, CDR1 is SGHTA and CDR2 is FQGNSA. This chain's CDR3 is CASSSSPGLSYEQYF. CDR3 DNA sequence: TGTGCCAGCAGCTCGTCCCCCGGGCTCTCCTACGAGCAGTACTTC.

CDR3 amino acids: CAWCPAGGRETQYF. CDR3 nucleotides: TGTGCCTGGTGCCCCGCGGGAGGGCGAGAGACCCAGTACTTC. The J gene is TRBJ2-5, the V gene TRBV30; 9 positions match TRBD2. The CDR3 extends over 14 amino acids. V was pared by 5 bases and J by 4 bases, with 8 bases of the junction left unmatched. Germline V gives CDR1 GTSNPN, CDR2 SVGIG (reference sequence).

This clone was counted at least ten times. The rearrangement uses TRBV5-4 and TRBJ2-7; D remains ambiguous. CDR1 is SGHNT and CDR2 is YYREEE in the germline V gene (reference sequence). CDR3 length: 14 amino acids. V was cut by 4 bases and J by 5 bases, with 16 bases left in between. CDR3 protein: CASSKTPTGDEQYF. As DNA, the CDR3 is TGTGCCAGCAGCAAGACCCCCACTGGGGACGAGCAGTACTTC.

CDR3 amino acids: CASSPARTGRGIQYF. Here the CDR3 DNA reads TGTGCCAGCAGCCCAGCGAGGACAGGAAGGGGCATTCAGTACTTC. V usage is TRBV7-8 and J usage is TRBJ2-4, with 7 bases aligning to TRBD1. CDR1 SGHVS and CDR2 FQNEAQ come from the germline V gene. The ends lost 5 bases at V and 9 bases at J; junction bases unmatched: 13. This CDR3 has 15 residues.

This clone was observed a few times. This rearrangement joins TRBV10-3 to TRBJ1-4; 7 bases align to TRBD1. The ends lost 6 bases at V and 5 bases at J; junction bases unmatched: 3. Germline CDR1 is ENHRY and CDR2 is SYGVKD. The CDR3 loop spans 13 amino acids. For the CDR3, the DNA is TGTGCCATCAGGAAACAGGGGAATGAAAAACTGTTTTTT. Protein sequence: CAIRKQGNEKLFF.

The chain links TRBV7-8 to TRBJ2-5, with 7 bases matching TRBD2. Germline loops: CDR1 SGHVS, CDR2 FQNEAQ. The CDR3 consists of 15 residues. The ends lost 1 base at V and 5 bases at J; junction bases unmatched: 7. CDR3 amino acids: CASSLEMAGAETQYF. The CDR3 nucleotides read TGTGCCAGCAGCTTAGAGATGGCGGGAGCGGAGACCCAGTACTTC.

This CDR3 is CAWTPRGLAGDETQYF. The CDR3 DNA sequence: TGTGCCTGGACTCCCAGAGGACTAGCGGGAGACGAGACCCAGTACTTC. The chain uses TRBV30 and TRBJ2-5; 13 bases agree with TRBD2. The ends lost 4 bases at V and 5 bases at J; junction bases unmatched: 10. The CDR3 totals 16 residues. CDR1 and CDR2 (germline): GTSNPN, SVGIG (reference sequence).

The chain couples TRBV7-2 to TRBJ2-7, with 11 bases lining up with TRBD2. J was trimmed by 0 bases and V by 4 bases; bases with no gene match: 5. CDR1 and CDR2 from the germline V gene are SGHTA and FQGNSA. CDR3 length: 16 amino acids. The CDR3 sequence: CASSWKGTSGSYEQYF. The CDR3 DNA is TGTGCCAGCAGCTGGAAAGGGACTAGCGGCTCCTACGAGCAGTACTTC.

The J gene is TRBJ2-2, the V gene TRBV5-4, with 7 bases matching TRBD1. This CDR3 contains 14 residues. V was pared by 1 base and J by 5 bases, with 2 bases of the junction left unmatched. Germline V gene data show CDR1 as SGHNT and CDR2 as YYREEE (reference sequence). CDR3 in amino acids: CASSLSRGTGELFF. The CDR3 DNA follows: TGTGCCAGCAGCTTGAGCAGGGGGACCGGGGAGCTGTTTTTT.

The chain recombines TRBV5-1 with TRBJ1-3; D ambiguous. Germline-derived CDR1 and CDR2 are SGHRS and YFSETQ. The CDR3 sequence is 15 residues long. V lost 0 bases and J lost 4, with 11 bases in between. CDR3: CASSLEGTRGNTIYF. The CDR3 DNA is TGCGCCAGCAGCTTGGAGGGCACCCGGGGAAACACCATATATTTT. The complete variable domain, with remaining parts taken from reference TRBV5-1 and TRBJ1-3, reads KAGVTQTPRYLIKTRGQQVTLSCSPISGHRSVSWYQQTPGQGLQFLFEYFSETQRNKGNFPGRFSGRQFSNSRSEMNVSTLELGDSALYLCASSLEGTRGNTIYFGEGSWLTVV.

This clone was observed a few times. The genes are TRBV28 and TRBJ2-1, with TRBD2 identical over 9 bases. Looked up from germline, CDR1 is MDHEN and CDR2 is SYDVKM. The trim removed 3 bases at V and 8 bases at J, leaving 2 bases unmatched. CDR3 size: 13 residues. CDR3 protein: CASSFGTSYEQFF. The CDR3 DNA sequence: TGTGCCAGCAGTTTCGGGACTAGCTATGAGCAGTTCTTC.

This chain joins TRBV5-4 and TRBJ2-7; D is perhaps TRBD1 or TRBD2 (5 bases each). This CDR3 is built from 12 residues. V lost 4 bases and J 5 bases, leaving 10 bases between the germline ends. The germline gives CDR1 SGHNT, CDR2 YYREEE (reference sequence). The CDR3 loop is CASSKGDHEQYF. CDR3 coding DNA: TGTGCCAGCAGCAAAGGGGACCACGAGCAGTACTTC.

This chain's CDR3 is CASSARGTGGSNQPQHF. CDR3 nucleotide sequence: TGTGCCAGCAGTGCCCGTGGGACAGGGGGAAGCAATCAGCCCCAGCATTTT. The chain joins TRBV6-1 to TRBJ1-5; 11 bases are shared with TRBD1. From germline, CDR1 is MNHNS and CDR2 SASEGT. Unmatched junction bases numbered 6, after V lost 4 bases and J lost 1 base. There are 17 residues in the CDR3.

The chain has TRBV27 and TRBJ2-6; 7 bases align to TRBD1. Germline V gene data show CDR1 as MNHEY and CDR2 as SMNVEV (reference sequence). The ends lost 2 bases at V and 2 bases at J; junction bases unmatched: 6. This CDR3 spans 17 amino acids. CDR3 nucleotides: TGTGCCAGCAGTTTAGATCTAGGACAGGCTGGGGCCAACGTCCTGACTTTC. This gives the protein CASSLDLGQAGANVLTF.

On this clone: The same CDR3 is also encoded by other DNA sequences in this sample. The CDR3 DNA reads TGTGCCAGCAGCTTGGTTACGGATGGCTACACCTTC. It is translated as CASSLVTDGYTF. The chain recombines TRBV5-8 with TRBJ1-2, with D uncertain. Trimming removed 0 bases at V and 6 bases at J, with 6 bases between. The CDR3 sequence is 12 residues long. CDR1 SGHTS and CDR2 YDEGEE come from the germline V gene.